The 30 T cell receptor beta chains presented below share a single source sample, sequenced in a study of T cells in Graves' hyperthyroidism and ophthalmopathy. TCR beta CDR3 sequences were amplified from RNA transcripts. HTBI primers drove first-round RT-PCR of the TCR CDR3. TCRdb called the multiplex PCR reads again in MiXCR, with one record for every CDR3 protein. The data show over 450,000 distinct CDR3 sequences, under 15% seen once. The specimen was blood. These receptor sequences come from a woman aged 18-29 years with Graves' hyperthyroidism.

The sample holds many counts of this clonotype. V gene TRBV5-1 combines with J gene TRBJ1-2, with D unclear. Per germline, CDR1 SGHRS and CDR2 YFSETQ. Trimming cost V 0 bases and J 2 bases, with 8 bases left between them. There are 14 residues in the CDR3. The CDR3 protein is CASSLERANYGYTF. The CDR3, as DNA: TGCGCCAGCAGCTTGGAAAGGGCGAACTATGGCTACACCTTC. The full variable domain, rest sourced from reference TRBV5-1 and TRBJ1-2, is KAGVTQTPRYLIKTRGQQVTLSCSPISGHRSVSWYQQTPGQGLQFLFEYFSETQRNKGNFPGRFSGRQFSNSRSEMNVSTLELGDSALYLCASSLERANYGYTFGSGTRLTVV.

This clonotype showed up just a few times. The V gene is TRBV30, the J gene TRBJ1-1; D unresolved. This CDR3 spans 13 amino acids. Trimming stripped 5 bases from V and 1 base from J, with 11 bases between. Germline values: CDR1 GTSNPN, CDR2 SVGIG (reference sequence). CDR3 nucleotide sequence: TGTGCCTGGGGACGACGGGGGAACACTGAAGCTTTCTTT. It encodes CAWGRRGNTEAFF.

This clonotype was counted once. The genes are TRBV12-3 or TRBV12-4 and TRBJ1-1; weak D call: TRBD1 (5 bases). Trimming stripped 1 base from V and 6 bases from J, with 12 bases between. The CDR3 spans 14 residues. CDR3 in amino acids: CASSLVAGAAEAFF. For the CDR3, the DNA is TGTGCCAGCAGTTTAGTAGCTGGGGCGGCTGAAGCTTTCTTT.

V and J are TRBV5-1 and TRBJ2-7; D uncertain. The germline CDR1 and CDR2 sequences are SGHRS and YFSETQ. V was pared by 4 bases and J by 6 bases, with 14 bases between. The CDR3 runs 13 residues. The CDR3 spells CASSPQGTTEQYV. For the CDR3, the DNA is TGCGCCAGCAGCCCCCAAGGCACCACCGAGCAGTACGTC.

This clonotype was picked up many times. Here the CDR3 reads CASSGQGTNQPQHF. The CDR3 DNA is TGTGCCAGCAGTGGACAGGGGACGAATCAGCCCCAGCATTTT. The J gene is TRBJ1-5, the V gene TRBV2; TRBD1 agrees at 8 bases. This CDR3 region has 14 residues. Germline CDR1 is SNHLY and CDR2 is FYNNEI. Losses at the gene ends were 4 bases for V and 4 bases for J; bases not matched to a gene: 3. Full variable domain (missing parts from reference TRBV2 and TRBJ1-5): EPEVTQTPSHQVTQMGQEVILRCVPISNHLYFYWYRQILGQKVEFLVSFYNNEISEKSEIFDDQFSVERPDGSNFTLKIRSTKLEDSAMYFCASSGQGTNQPQHFGDGTRLSIL.

This clonotype occurred many times. The V gene is TRBV20-1, the J gene TRBJ2-1; perhaps TRBD2 as D (5 bases). The CDR3 consists of 15 residues. V was cut by 6 bases and J by 5 bases, with 20 bases left in between. Per germline, CDR1 DFQATT and CDR2 SNEGSKA (reference sequence). CDR3 amino acids: CSAPRDFSTHNEQFF. The CDR3 bases are TGCAGTGCCCCTCGGGATTTCTCAACCCACAATGAGCAGTTCTTC.

This clonotype occurred many times. V is TRBV6-5 and J is TRBJ2-7, with 7 positions matching TRBD1. Germline CDR1 and CDR2: MNHEY and SVGAGI. CDR3 size: 14 residues. V was clipped by 4 bases and J by 1 base; unmatched bases: 4. The CDR3 is CASSWKGASYEQYF. DNA for the CDR3: TGTGCCAGCAGTTGGAAGGGGGCATCCTACGAGCAGTACTTC.

This clonotype was observed many times. V gene TRBV11-2 combines with J gene TRBJ1-1, with D maybe TRBD1 (5 bases). Germline V gives CDR1 SGHAT, CDR2 FQNNGV. Deletions cut 5 bases from V and 4 bases from J, with 29 bases between. The CDR3 extends over 19 amino acids. CDR3 amino acids: CASSQGRGLRTEVGTEAFF. DNA for the CDR3: TGTGCCAGCAGCCAAGGTAGGGGCTTGCGCACGGAGGTGGGCACTGAAGCTTTCTTT.

The sample holds many counts of this clonotype. The chain carries TRBV24-1 and TRBJ1-1, with 9 bases that match TRBD1. The CDR3 is made up of 15 amino acids. Trimming removed 4 bases from V and 4 bases from J; junction bases left unmatched: 6. Germline-derived CDR1 and CDR2 are KGHDR and SFDVKD. The CDR3: CATSENRGRGTEAFF. The CDR3 nucleotides are TGTGCCACCAGTGAAAACAGGGGGCGAGGCACTGAAGCTTTCTTT.

To note about this clonotype: This may be a read error: a much more frequent sequence differs by one nucleotide. The rearrangement links TRBV20-1 to TRBJ1-4; possibly TRBD1 for D (5 bases). Between the trimmed V and J ends, which lost 3 bases and 0 bases, there was a span of 8 bases. CDR1 and CDR2 from the germline V gene are DFQATT and SNEGSKA (reference sequence). This CDR3 is built from 14 residues. CDR3 region: CSARGGATNEKLFF. The CDR3, as DNA: TGCAGTGCTAGGGGGGGGGCAACTAATGAAAAACTGTTTTTT.

With respect to this clonotype: The junction departs from germline at one end; a sequencing error may be responsible. This rearrangement joins TRBV27 to TRBJ1-1; D is unresolved. CDR1 is MNHEY and CDR2 is SMNVEV in the germline V gene (reference sequence). This CDR3 is built from 15 residues. The DNA of the CDR3 is TGTGCCAGCAGTTCCCGGGCCCGAATCAACACTGAAGCTCTCTTT. Protein: CASSSRARINTEALF.

Turning to this clonotype: This could be a read error, since a much larger clone is one nucleotide away. V and J are TRBV6-1 and TRBJ1-6; D unresolved. This CDR3 has 14 residues. CDR1 MNHNS and CDR2 SASEGT come from the germline V gene. CDR3 in DNA: TGTGCCAACAGTGTGTCTCAGGACTCTTCACCCCTCCACTTT. Its protein product is CANSVSQDSSPLHF.

The CDR3 DNA reads TGTGCCAGCAGCTTAGTGGCTGGAGGTCCTAGGTACAATGAGCAGTTCTTC. This translates into CASSLVAGGPRYNEQFF. The genes are TRBV7-6 and TRBJ2-1; possible D gene TRBD2, 5 bases. This CDR3 is 17 amino acids long. V lost 1 base and J lost 4, with 17 bases in between. Germline CDR1 and CDR2: SGHVS and FNYEAQ.

This clonotype was seen at least ten times. The CDR3 region is CASSLSASYEYGYTF. The CDR3 bases are TGCGCCAGCAGCTTATCCGCCTCCTACGAATATGGCTACACCTTC. The V and J genes are TRBV5-1 and TRBJ1-2; D gene uncertain. V was pared by 2 bases and J by 5 bases, with 16 bases between. This CDR3 has 15 residues. Germline CDR1 reads SGHRS; CDR2 reads YFSETQ.

V is TRBV4-1 and J is TRBJ1-4; no firm D call. Trimming removed 0 bases at V and 8 bases at J, with 7 bases between. CDR3 length: 13 residues. Germline loops: CDR1 MGHRA, CDR2 YSYEKL. The CDR3 DNA is TGCGCCAGCAGCCAAGATGTGGACGAAAAACTGTTTTTT. The encoded protein is CASSQDVDEKLFF.

The sample holds many counts of this clonotype. This chain connects TRBV30 to TRBJ1-2; D is uncertain. This CDR3 spans 15 amino acids. Germline CDR1 reads GTSNPN; CDR2 reads SVGIG (reference sequence). With 0 bases removed from V and 6 bases from J, the gap between germline ends came to 17 bases. CDR3 DNA: TGTGCCTGGAGTGTCCAACGGACTCTATCGCATGGCTACACCTTC. Translation gives CAWSVQRTLSHGYTF.

There are a few counts of this clonotype. The genes are TRBV4-1 and TRBJ2-5, with 10 bases matching TRBD1. The CDR3 runs 16 residues. Germline lookup yields CDR1 MGHRA and CDR2 YSYEKL. The trim removed 4 bases at V and 2 bases at J, leaving 7 bases unmatched. The chain's CDR3 is CASSPGQGFSQETQYF. CDR3 nucleotides: TGCGCCAGCAGCCCGGGACAGGGGTTTTCTCAAGAGACCCAGTACTTC.

There are many counts of this clonotype. The V gene is TRBV10-3, the J gene TRBJ2-3, with 9 bases that match TRBD1. Germline V lookup: CDR1 ENHRY, CDR2 SYGVKD. V was pared by 8 bases and J by 4 bases, with 7 bases of the junction left unmatched. The CDR3 runs to 14 residues. As DNA, the CDR3 is TGTGCCATCTCACGGACAGGGGAGTCAGATACGCAGTATTTT. Protein sequence: CAISRTGESDTQYF.

Ten or more counts support this clonotype. The chain recombines TRBV11-3 with TRBJ1-1; 9 nucleotides match TRBD1. J gave up 4 bases and V 4 bases, and 10 bases lay outside the gene matches. The CDR3 totals 16 residues. Germline V gene lookup returns CDR1 SGHNT and CDR2 YENEEA. Here the CDR3 reads CASSSIQGARGTEAFF. The CDR3 DNA reads TGTGCCAGCAGCTCAATACAGGGGGCAAGGGGCACTGAAGCTTTCTTT.

This clonotype has ten or more counts. The rearrangement links TRBV6-1 to TRBJ2-1; D is perhaps TRBD1 or TRBD2 (5 bases each). Germline CDR1 is MNHNS and CDR2 is SASEGT. CDR3 length: 16 amino acids. Trimming removed 2 bases from V and 2 bases from J, with 13 bases in between. The chain's CDR3 is CASSESPLGAYNEQFF. CDR3 coding DNA: TGTGCCAGCAGTGAATCACCACTAGGGGCCTACAATGAGCAGTTCTTC.

The table lists this clonotype with a few counts. The chain has TRBV10-2 and TRBJ2-3; 9 bases are shared with TRBD2. V was pared by 4 bases and J by 7 bases, with 6 bases of the junction left unmatched. CDR1 WSHSY and CDR2 SAAADI come from the germline V gene. CDR3 length: 14 amino acids. CDR3 residues: CASSAGTSRNTQYF. The CDR3 DNA sequence: TGCGCCAGCAGTGCTGGGACTAGCAGAAATACGCAGTATTTT.

This clonotype was counted many times. The chain recombines TRBV15 with TRBJ1-1, with D perhaps TRBD1 (5 bases). Looked up from germline, CDR1 is LNHNV and CDR2 is YYDKDF (reference sequence). The CDR3 has 15 amino acids. The germline V and J ends were trimmed by 2 bases and 0 bases, with 10 bases remaining between them. The CDR3 reads CATSRPGPMNTEAFF. In DNA, the CDR3 is TGTGCCACCAGCAGACCGGGGCCTATGAACACTGAAGCTTTCTTT.

The rearrangement links TRBV7-3 to TRBJ1-6; TRBD1 is a possible D gene (6 bases). Germline CDR1 is SGHTA and CDR2 is FQGTGA. V was clipped by 2 bases and J by 7 bases, with 9 bases between them. This CDR3 region has 14 residues. The CDR3, as DNA: TGTGCCAGCAGCTTAGGGACACTGAATTCACCCCTCCACTTT. It is translated as CASSLGTLNSPLHF.

This clonotype was seen at least ten times. The V gene is TRBV12-3 or TRBV12-4, the J gene TRBJ1-1; 10 positions agree with TRBD1. The CDR3 is 16 amino acids. V shed 6 bases and J 0 bases; nucleotides not matched to a gene: 7. The CDR3 DNA reads TGTGCCAGCAGCGCCGGGACAGGGGCTATGAACACTGAAGCTTTCTTT. The encoded protein is CASSAGTGAMNTEAFF.

This clonotype was seen repeatedly, ten times or more. V and J are TRBV5-1 and TRBJ1-1; 7 bases fit TRBD1. In germline, CDR1 is SGHRS, CDR2 YFSETQ. V was clipped by 1 base and J by 1 base; unmatched bases: 4. This CDR3 spans 15 amino acids. CDR3 sequence: CASSLTGTANTEAFF. The CDR3 DNA reads TGCGCCAGCAGCTTGACCGGGACAGCGAACACTGAAGCTTTCTTT.

The genes are TRBV12-3 or TRBV12-4 and TRBJ2-7; TRBD1 might be the D (5 bases). The V gene lost 5 bases and the J gene lost 2 bases, with 10 bases spanning the gap. CDR3 length: 13 amino acids. CDR3 nucleotides: TGTGCCAGCAGTACCTCAGGGACCTACGAGCAGTACTTC. This translates into CASSTSGTYEQYF.

This clonotype was counted many times. The chain combines TRBV11-2 with TRBJ1-2; tentatively, D is TRBD1 (5 bases). CDR1 and CDR2 (germline): SGHAT, FQNNGV. Trimming cost V 2 bases and J 4 bases, with 29 bases left between them. CDR3 length equals 20 residues. CDR3 coding DNA: TGTGCCAGCAGCTTAAGGGCCCTTCCGGGGCCAGGTGGTGGGGGCTATGGCTACACCTTC. Translated, it gives CASSLRALPGPGGGGYGYTF.

This clonotype was seen repeatedly, ten times or more. This chain connects TRBV5-1 to TRBJ2-1, with 9 bases fitting TRBD2. CDR1 and CDR2 (germline): SGHRS, YFSETQ. This CDR3 has 16 amino acids. The J segment lost 7 bases and the V segment lost 4 bases, leaving 12 bases of the junction unmatched. CDR3 nucleotide sequence: TGCGCCAGCAGCGGGTTTAGCGGGAGATCTACAAATGAGCAGTTCTTC. Translation gives CASSGFSGRSTNEQFF.

There are a few counts of this clonotype. The V call is TRBV19, the J call TRBJ1-2; D is unclear. The germline gives CDR1 LNHDA, CDR2 SQIVND (reference sequence). The CDR3 is 14 amino acids. The V end was cut by 3 bases, the J end by 4 bases, with 12 bases between. CDR3 DNA sequence: TGTGCCAGTAGTATCGGAGGCAGTCTCTATGGCTACACCTTC. It codes for CASSIGGSLYGYTF.

The chain recombines TRBV3-1 with TRBJ1-6; 9 bases align to TRBD1. Germline V gene sequence: CDR1 LGHDT, CDR2 YNNKEL (reference sequence). CDR3 length: 14 amino acids. Trimming removed 5 bases from V and 7 bases from J; junction bases left unmatched: 3. The CDR3 region is CASSTGTGNSPLHF. CDR3 in DNA: TGTGCCAGCAGCACTGGGACAGGGAATTCACCCCTCCACTTT.